This T cell receptor (beta chain) was recovered during a study of blood T cell repertoires in COVID-19. About the research overall: Material from acute and convalescent COVID-19 was sourced from the United States, Italy and Spain. Sources were T cells, B-cell-depleted T cells, or PBMCs; the material itself was cDNA or gDNA.

Produced via immunoSEQ multiplex PCR; TCRdb's table is partial and in-frame only. The top ten clones hold around 7.8% of a sample with approximately 530,000 clones, around nine tenths of them seen once. The CDR3 consists of 16 residues. Per germline, CDR1 MGHRA and CDR2 YSYEKL. Trimming cost V 0 bases and J 5 bases; bases outside gene matches: 8. Followed over time, Seattle patients had been enrolled while infection was active. This clone was picked up one time. This receptor was taken from a woman aged 45-60 years with COVID-19, enrolled during active disease. The V call is TRBV4-1, the J call TRBJ2-5; 8 nucleotides align to TRBD1. The sample taken for sequencing was peripheral blood. The CDR3 DNA reads as TGCGCCAGCAGCCAAGATACGGTCGCAGGGGGCGAGACCCAGTACTTC. Its translation: CASSQDTVAGGETQYF.